Listed below are T cell receptor beta chains from one sample, sequenced in a study of beta chain features in type 1 diabetes. The data were produced by immunoSEQ multiplex PCR, yet TCRdb's version contains in-frame clones alone and is incomplete. This table has 900,000 or so clones, 15% to 20% appearing once. The sample comprised naive CD4+ T cells from blood. The receptors derive from a woman between 18 and 29 years old in good health. Both conserved end residues are part of each CDR3. Each record gives: D gene, J gene, clone size, V gene, CDR3 DNA, CDR3 protein. D genes are given only for firm matches. The size field is filled for only some rows; it gives once, few, many or a size class.

>TRBD1|TRBJ2-5|few|TRBV29-1
TGCAGCGTTGACCGACAGGGTGGAGAGACCCAGTACTTC
CSVDRQGGETQYF
>-|TRBJ1-2|few|TRBV29-1
TGCAGCATAACGCCTGGCTACACCTTC
CSITPGYTF
>-|TRBJ2-5|few|TRBV25-1
TGTGCCAGCAGTGAGGGGTTCCGTACCCAGTACTTC
CASSEGFRTQYF
>TRBD2|TRBJ2-3|-|TRBV4-3
TGCGCCAGCAGCCAAGAGACCGGGAGGGCAGATACGCAGTATTTT
CASSQETGRADTQYF
>TRBD2|TRBJ2-5|-|TRBV5-4
TGCGCCAGCAGCCAAGTACGCGGGAGGGAGACCCAGTACTTC
CASSQVRGRETQYF
>-|TRBJ1-2|few|TRBV19
TGTGCCAGTAGTATAGACCCGGGACTCTCCTACACCTTC
CASSIDPGLSYTF
>TRBD2|TRBJ2-3|-|TRBV5-4
TGTGCCAGCAGCTTCCGGCGTCTAGCGGGATCTGAAGATACGCAGTATTTT
CASSFRRLAGSEDTQYF
>-|TRBJ2-7|few|TRBV5-1
TGCGCCAGCTCACCTGGCTCGCCTGGCGCGGGGCTATCCTACGAGCAGTACTTC
CASSPGSPGAGLSYEQYF
>TRBD1|TRBJ1-2|-|TRBV7-3
TGTGCCAGCAGCCGAGACGGACAGGGGCGGAATGGCTACACCTTC
CASSRDGQGRNGYTF
>-|TRBJ1-4|-|TRBV4-2
TGTGCCAGCACCCAAGTTTCCGAGGAAAAAGAAAAACTGTTTTTT
CASTQVSEEKEKLFF
>-|TRBJ2-3|few|TRBV6-5
TGTGCCAGCAGTACCCGGACGCGTACACCTACGCAGTATTTT
CASSTRTRTPTQYF
>-|TRBJ2-5|-|TRBV7-2
TGTGCCAGCAGCTTAGAGTCCCCCCGGGAAGCCCAAGAGACCCAGTACTTC
CASSLESPREAQETQYF
>-|TRBJ2-3|few|TRBV28
TGTGCCAGCAGTTTATTCGACTTTAATACGCAGTATTTT
CASSLFDFNTQYF
>-|TRBJ2-1|few|TRBV6-5
TGTGCCACCACCAAAAGGCACCGACACAATGAGCAGTTCTTC
CATTKRHRHNEQFF
>-|TRBJ2-6|-|TRBV5-1
TGCGCCAGCAGCGATCCATCGGGGGCCAACGTCCTGACTTTC
CASSDPSGANVLTF
>TRBD1|TRBJ1-2|-|TRBV19
TGTGCCAGTAGTAACCCAGGGGGCAATAACTATGGCTACACCTTC
CASSNPGGNNYGYTF
>TRBD2|TRBJ2-1|-|TRBV18
TGTGCCAGCTCACCGAGACTAGCGCAGGTTGACTCCTACAATGAGCAGTTCTTC
CASSPRLAQVDSYNEQFF
>-|TRBJ2-5|-|TRBV7-5
TGTGCCAGAGACGAGGGTAAAGAGACCCAGTACTTC
CARDEGKETQYF
>-|TRBJ1-2|-|TRBV19
TGTGCCAGTAGTAAGGGAGAGGAATATGGCTACACCTTC
CASSKGEEYGYTF
>TRBD2|TRBJ2-2|-|TRBV2
TGTGCCAGCAGTGAAACGCGACTAGCGGTTCCCGGGGAGCTGTTTTTT
CASSETRLAVPGELFF
>-|TRBJ2-7|-|TRBV6-5
TGTGCCAGCAGTTACGGCGGAACTCCCTACGAGCAGTACTTC
CASSYGGTPYEQYF
>TRBD1|TRBJ2-2|-|TRBV19
TGTGCCAGTAGTATCACAGGGGTGGAGTCCGGGGAGCTGTTTTTT
CASSITGVESGELFF
>-|TRBJ2-1|few|TRBV5-1
TGCGCCAGCAGGGCAGCCGGAGATATGTCCTACAATGAGCAGTTCTTC
CASRAAGDMSYNEQFF